This record concerns one TCR beta chain sequence. Its antigen is not identified. CDR1 MDHEN and CDR2 SYDVKM come from the germline V gene. CDR3 length: 14 residues. V was shortened by 8 bases and J by 0 bases, with 12 bases between the two germline ends. PCR amplification relied on 60 Vbeta primers (plus 13 Jbeta primers). Sequenced by immunoSEQ multiplex PCR; TCRdb stores in-frame clones only, minus some. In total, the table holds some 150,000 clones. The sample belongs to a study of cytomegalovirus exposure and HLA in healthy donors. Study-wide context: An early release of data contained 70 million to 95 million unique TCRs, which came from HLA-typed donors.

The study's findings and limits: In vitro data verified a few CMV-associated chains as specific for CMV antigens. An analysis was carried out later, and it reportedly showed fewer N-insertions in an Asian-associated ancestry cluster than the roughly 700-donor mean.

The sequence was collected from a woman in her late teens or twenties in good health and CMV-seronegative. The rearrangement links TRBV28 to TRBJ2-3, with a possible D match to TRBD1 (6 bases). The sample consisted of PBMCs. The CDR3 coding sequence is TGTGCCAGCGGGGGCGTCAGTAGCACAGATACGCAGTATTTT. It is translated as CASGGVSSTDTQYF.